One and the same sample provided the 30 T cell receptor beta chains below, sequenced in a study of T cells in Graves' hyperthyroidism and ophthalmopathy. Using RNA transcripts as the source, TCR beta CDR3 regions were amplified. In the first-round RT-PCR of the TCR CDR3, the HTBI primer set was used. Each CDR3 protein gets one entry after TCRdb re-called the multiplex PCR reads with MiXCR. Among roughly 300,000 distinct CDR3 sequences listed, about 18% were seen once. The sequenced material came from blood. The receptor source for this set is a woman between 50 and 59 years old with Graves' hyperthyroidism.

The CDR3 coding sequence is TGTGCCAGCTCGCCCGAGACAGGGAGGGGCACTGAAGCTTTCTTT. Protein sequence: CASSPETGRGTEAFF. V usage is TRBV18 and J usage is TRBJ1-1; 7 bases are shared with TRBD1. CDR3 length: 15 residues. The J segment lost 4 bases and the V segment lost 6 bases, leaving 11 bases of the junction unmatched. Germline V lookup: CDR1 KGHSH, CDR2 LQKENI.

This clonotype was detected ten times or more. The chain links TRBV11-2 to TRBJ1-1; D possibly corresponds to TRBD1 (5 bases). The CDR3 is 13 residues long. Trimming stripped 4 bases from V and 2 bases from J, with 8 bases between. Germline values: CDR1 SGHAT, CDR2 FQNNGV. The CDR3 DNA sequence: TGTGCCAGCAGCTCAGACAGAAACACTGAAGCTTTCTTT. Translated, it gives CASSSDRNTEAFF.

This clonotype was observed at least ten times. The CDR3 spells CASSPNYEATNEKLFF. In DNA form, the CDR3 reads TGTGCCAGCAGCCCCAATTACGAGGCAACTAATGAAAAACTGTTTTTT. The V call is TRBV27, the J call TRBJ1-4; no firm D call. There are 16 residues in the CDR3. The V end was cut by 6 bases, the J end by 0 bases, with 14 bases between. Germline V CDR1 and CDR2: MNHEY, SMNVEV (reference sequence). Drawing the rest from reference TRBV27 and TRBJ1-4, the complete variable domain is EAQVTQNPRYLITVTGKKLTVTCSQNMNHEYMSWYRQDPGLGLRQIYYSMNVEVTDKGDVPEGYKVSRKEKRNFPLILESPSPNQTSLYFCASSPNYEATNEKLFFGSGTQLSVL.

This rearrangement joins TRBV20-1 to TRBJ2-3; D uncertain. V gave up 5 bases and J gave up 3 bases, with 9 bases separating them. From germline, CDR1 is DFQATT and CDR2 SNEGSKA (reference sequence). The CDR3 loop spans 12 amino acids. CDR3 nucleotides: TGCAGTGCTTTCGGTCAAACAGATACGCAGTATTTT. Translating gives CSAFGQTDTQYF.

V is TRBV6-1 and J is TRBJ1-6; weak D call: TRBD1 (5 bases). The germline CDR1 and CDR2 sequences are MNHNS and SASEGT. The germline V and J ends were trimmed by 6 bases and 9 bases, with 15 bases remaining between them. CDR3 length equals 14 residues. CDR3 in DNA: TGTGCCAGCAGCCCGGACGGAGGGGTTTCACCCCTCCACTTT. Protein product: CASSPDGGVSPLHF.

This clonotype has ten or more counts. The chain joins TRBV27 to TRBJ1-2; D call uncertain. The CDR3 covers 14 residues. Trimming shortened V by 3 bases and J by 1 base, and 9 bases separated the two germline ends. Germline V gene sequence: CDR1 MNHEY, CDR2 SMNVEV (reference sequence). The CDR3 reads CASSLNSFNYGYTF. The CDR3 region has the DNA TGTGCCAGCAGTTTGAACAGTTTTAACTATGGCTACACCTTC.

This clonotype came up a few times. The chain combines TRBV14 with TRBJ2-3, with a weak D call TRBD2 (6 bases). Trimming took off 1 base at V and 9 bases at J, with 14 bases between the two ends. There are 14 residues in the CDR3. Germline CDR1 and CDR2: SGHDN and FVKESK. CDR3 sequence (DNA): TGTGCCAGCAGCCAAGGATTAGCGGAGGTAACGCAGTATTTT. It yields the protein CASSQGLAEVTQYF.

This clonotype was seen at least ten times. The CDR3 reads CSVEDIGQSGYTF. The CDR3 coding sequence is TGCAGCGTTGAAGATATCGGACAATCCGGCTACACCTTC. V usage is TRBV29-1 and J usage is TRBJ1-2, with TRBD1 as a possible D gene (5 bases). This CDR3 is 13 amino acids long. V was cut by 0 bases and J by 8 bases, with 13 bases left in between. Germline V gene sequence: CDR1 SQVTM, CDR2 ANQGSEA.

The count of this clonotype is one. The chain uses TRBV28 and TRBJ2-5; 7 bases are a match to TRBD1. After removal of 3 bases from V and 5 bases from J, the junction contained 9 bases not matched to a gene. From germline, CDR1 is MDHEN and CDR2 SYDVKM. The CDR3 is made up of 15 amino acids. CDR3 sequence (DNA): TGTGCCAGCAGTTTTGCAGGGGGAGCGTCTGAGACCCAGTACTTC. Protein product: CASSFAGGASETQYF.

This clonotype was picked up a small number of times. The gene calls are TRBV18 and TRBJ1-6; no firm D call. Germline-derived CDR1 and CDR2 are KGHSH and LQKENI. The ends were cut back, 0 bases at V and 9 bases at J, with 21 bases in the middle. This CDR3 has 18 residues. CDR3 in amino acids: CASSPPLDRREKGSPLHF. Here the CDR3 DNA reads TGTGCCAGCTCACCACCTTTAGACCGTCGAGAGAAGGGTTCACCCCTCCACTTT. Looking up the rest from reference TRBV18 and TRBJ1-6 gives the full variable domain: NAGVMQNPRHLVRRRGQEARLRCSPMKGHSHVYWYRQLPEEGLKFMVYLQKENIIDESGMPKERFSAEFPKEGPSILRIQQVVRGDSAAYFCASSPPLDRREKGSPLHFGNGTRLTVT.

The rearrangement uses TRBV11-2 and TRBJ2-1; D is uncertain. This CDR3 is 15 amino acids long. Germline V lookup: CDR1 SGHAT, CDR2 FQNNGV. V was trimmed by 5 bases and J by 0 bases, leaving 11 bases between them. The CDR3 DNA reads TGTGCCAGCAGCCCCTGGATGAGCTCCTACAATGAGCAGTTCTTC. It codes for CASSPWMSSYNEQFF.

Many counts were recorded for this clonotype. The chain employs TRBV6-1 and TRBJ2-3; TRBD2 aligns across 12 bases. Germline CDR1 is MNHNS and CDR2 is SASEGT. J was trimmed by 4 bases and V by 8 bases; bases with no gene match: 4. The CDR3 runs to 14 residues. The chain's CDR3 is CASSLAGGPDTQYF. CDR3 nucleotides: TGTGCCAGCTCCCTAGCGGGAGGGCCAGATACGCAGTATTTT.

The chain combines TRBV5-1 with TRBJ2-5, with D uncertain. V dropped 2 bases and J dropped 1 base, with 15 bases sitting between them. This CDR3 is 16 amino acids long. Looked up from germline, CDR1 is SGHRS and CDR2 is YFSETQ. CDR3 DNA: TGCGCCAGCAGCTTAAGTAACTCAAGAGGCCAAGAGACCCAGTACTTC. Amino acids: CASSLSNSRGQETQYF.

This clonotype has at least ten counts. CDR3 sequence: CASSYSRRTNTGELFF. DNA of the CDR3: TGTGCCAGCAGTTACTCGCGACGAACGAACACCGGGGAGCTGTTTTTT. This chain joins TRBV6-2 or TRBV6-3 and TRBJ2-2; D remains ambiguous. This CDR3 has 16 amino acids. From germline, CDR1 is MNHEY and CDR2 SVGEGT. Trimming left V 0 bases short and J 0 bases short, with 8 bases between.

CDR3 DNA sequence: TGTGCCAGCAGCTTTGGACAGGGGGGTCGTGAAAAACTGTTTTTT. This gives the protein CASSFGQGGREKLFF. The V gene is TRBV7-6, the J gene TRBJ1-4, with TRBD1 matching 10 bases. This CDR3 contains 15 residues. Germline-derived CDR1 and CDR2 are SGHVS and FNYEAQ. With V trimmed by 3 bases and J by 7 bases, 5 bases remained unmatched. Variable domain in full (rest from reference TRBV7-6 and TRBJ1-4): GAGVSQSPRYKVTKRGQDVALRCDPISGHVSLYWYRQALGQGPEFLTYFNYEAQQDKSGLPNDRFSAERPEGSISTLTIQRTEQRDSAMYRCASSFGQGGREKLFFGSGTQLSVL.

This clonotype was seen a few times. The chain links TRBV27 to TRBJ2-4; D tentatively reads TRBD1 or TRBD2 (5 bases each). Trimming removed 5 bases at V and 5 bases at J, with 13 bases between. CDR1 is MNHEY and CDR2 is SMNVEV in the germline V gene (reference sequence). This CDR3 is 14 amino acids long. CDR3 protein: CASSPRDGENIQYF. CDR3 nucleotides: TGTGCCAGCAGTCCCCGGGACGGAGAAAACATTCAGTACTTC.

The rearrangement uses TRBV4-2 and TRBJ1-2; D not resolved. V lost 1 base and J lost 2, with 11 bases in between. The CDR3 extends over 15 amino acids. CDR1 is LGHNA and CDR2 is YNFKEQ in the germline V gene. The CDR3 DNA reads TGTGCCAGCAGCCAAGGAGCTGGATCGAACTATGGCTACACCTTC. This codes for CASSQGAGSNYGYTF.

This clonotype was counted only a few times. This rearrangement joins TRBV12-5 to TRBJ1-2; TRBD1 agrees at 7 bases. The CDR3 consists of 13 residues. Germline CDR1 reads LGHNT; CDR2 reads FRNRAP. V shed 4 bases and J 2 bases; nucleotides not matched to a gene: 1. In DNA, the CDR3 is TGTGCTAGTGGTTCGGGACAGAACTATGGCTACACCTTC. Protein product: CASGSGQNYGYTF.

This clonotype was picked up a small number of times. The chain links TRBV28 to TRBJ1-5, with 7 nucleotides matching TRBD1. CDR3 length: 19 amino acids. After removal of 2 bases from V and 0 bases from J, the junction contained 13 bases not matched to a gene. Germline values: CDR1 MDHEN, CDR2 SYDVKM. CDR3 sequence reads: CASSLRSGDSYYSNQPQHF. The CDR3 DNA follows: TGTGCCAGCAGTTTAAGGTCCGGGGACAGCTACTATAGCAATCAGCCCCAGCATTTT.

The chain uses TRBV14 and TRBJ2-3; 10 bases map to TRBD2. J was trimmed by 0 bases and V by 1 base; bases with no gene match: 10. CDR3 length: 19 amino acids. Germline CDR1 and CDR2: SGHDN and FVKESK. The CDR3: CASSQVFGLADTSTDTQYF. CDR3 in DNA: TGTGCCAGCAGCCAAGTTTTCGGACTAGCGGATACTAGCACAGATACGCAGTATTTT.

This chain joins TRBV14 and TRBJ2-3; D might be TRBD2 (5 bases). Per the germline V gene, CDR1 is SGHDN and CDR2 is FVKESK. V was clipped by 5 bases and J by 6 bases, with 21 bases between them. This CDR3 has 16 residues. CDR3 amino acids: CASSDLASSHGDTQYF. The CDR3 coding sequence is TGTGCCAGCAGCGACCTAGCATCCTCACACGGTGATACGCAGTATTTT.

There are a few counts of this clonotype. The CDR3, as DNA: TGCGCCAGCAGAACTACCGGGACAGGGGGCAATGAAGCTTTCTTT. Translating it yields CASRTTGTGGNEAFF. V usage is TRBV4-1 and J usage is TRBJ1-1, with 12 bases that match TRBD1. Germline values: CDR1 MGHRA, CDR2 YSYEKL. The junction had 9 bases not matched to a gene; V was cut back by 6 bases and J by 7 bases. The CDR3 length is 15 residues.

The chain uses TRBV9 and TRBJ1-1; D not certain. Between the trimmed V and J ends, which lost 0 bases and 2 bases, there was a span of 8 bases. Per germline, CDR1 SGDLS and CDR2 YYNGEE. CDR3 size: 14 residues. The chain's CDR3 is CASSVGKGNTEAFF. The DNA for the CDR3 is TGTGCCAGCAGCGTAGGTAAGGGAAACACTGAAGCTTTCTTT.

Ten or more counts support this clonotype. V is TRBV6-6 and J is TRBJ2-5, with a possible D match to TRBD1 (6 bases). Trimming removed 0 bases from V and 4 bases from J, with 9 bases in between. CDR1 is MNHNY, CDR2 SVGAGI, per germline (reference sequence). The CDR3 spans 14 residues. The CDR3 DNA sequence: TGTGCCAGCAGTTACTCGACAGGCCGAGAGACCCAGTACTTC. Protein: CASSYSTGRETQYF.

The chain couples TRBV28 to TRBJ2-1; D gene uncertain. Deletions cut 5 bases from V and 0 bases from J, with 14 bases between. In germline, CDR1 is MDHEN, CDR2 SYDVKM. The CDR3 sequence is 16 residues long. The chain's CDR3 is CASSRKRVSSYNEQFF. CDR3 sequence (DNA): TGTGCCAGCAGTAGGAAACGGGTGAGCTCCTACAATGAGCAGTTCTTC.

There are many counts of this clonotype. The CDR3 spells CASSSRRGSGGEKLFF. The CDR3 DNA reads TGTGCCAGCAGCTCGCGTCGCGGGTCTGGAGGCGAAAAACTGTTTTTT. The V gene is TRBV3-1, the J gene TRBJ1-4, with D unclear. Germline CDR1 reads LGHDT; CDR2 reads YNNKEL (reference sequence). V gave up 5 bases and J gave up 8 bases, with 21 bases separating them. The CDR3 is made up of 16 amino acids.

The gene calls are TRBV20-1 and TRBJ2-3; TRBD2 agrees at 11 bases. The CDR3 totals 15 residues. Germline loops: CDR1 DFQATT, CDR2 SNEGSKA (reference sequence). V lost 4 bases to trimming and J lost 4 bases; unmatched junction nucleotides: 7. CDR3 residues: CSATPTSGRADTQYF. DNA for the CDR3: TGCAGTGCTACCCCTACTAGCGGGAGAGCAGATACGCAGTATTTT.

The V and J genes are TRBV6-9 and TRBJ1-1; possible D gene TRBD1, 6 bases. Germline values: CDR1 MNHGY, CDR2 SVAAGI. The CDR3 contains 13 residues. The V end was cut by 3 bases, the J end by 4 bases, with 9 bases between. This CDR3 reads CASSYARGTEAFF. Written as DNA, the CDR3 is TGTGCCAGCAGTTACGCCAGGGGCACTGAAGCTTTCTTT.

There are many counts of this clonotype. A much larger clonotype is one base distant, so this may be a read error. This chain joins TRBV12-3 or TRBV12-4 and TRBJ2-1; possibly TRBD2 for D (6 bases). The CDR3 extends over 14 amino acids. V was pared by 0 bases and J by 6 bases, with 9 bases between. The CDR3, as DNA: TGTGCCAGCAGTTTAGCGGGGGGATTCAATGAGCAGTTCTTC. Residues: CASSLAGGFNEQFF.

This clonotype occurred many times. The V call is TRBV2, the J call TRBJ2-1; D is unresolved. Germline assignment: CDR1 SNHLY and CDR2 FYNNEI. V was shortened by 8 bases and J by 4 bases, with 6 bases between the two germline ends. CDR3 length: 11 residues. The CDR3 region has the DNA TGTGCCAGCGGGTTTTACAATGAGCAGTTCTTC. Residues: CASGFYNEQFF. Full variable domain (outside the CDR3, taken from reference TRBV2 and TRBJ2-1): EPEVTQTPSHQVTQMGQEVILRCVPISNHLYFYWYRQILGQKVEFLVSFYNNEISEKSEIFDDQFSVERPDGSNFTLKIRSTKLEDSAMYFCASGFYNEQFFGPGTRLTVL.